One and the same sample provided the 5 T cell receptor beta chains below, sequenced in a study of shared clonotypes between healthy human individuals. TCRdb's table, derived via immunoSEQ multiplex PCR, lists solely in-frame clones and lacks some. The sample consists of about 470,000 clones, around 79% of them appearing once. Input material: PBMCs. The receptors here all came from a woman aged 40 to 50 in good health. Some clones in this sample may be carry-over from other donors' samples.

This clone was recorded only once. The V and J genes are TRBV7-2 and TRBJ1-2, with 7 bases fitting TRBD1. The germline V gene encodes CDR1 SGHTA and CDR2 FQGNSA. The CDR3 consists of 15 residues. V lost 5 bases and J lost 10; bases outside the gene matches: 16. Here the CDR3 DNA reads TGTGCCAGCAGCATTAGGGGCCGGACAGGAGGTGTCTACACCTTC. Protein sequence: CASSIRGRTGGVYTF.

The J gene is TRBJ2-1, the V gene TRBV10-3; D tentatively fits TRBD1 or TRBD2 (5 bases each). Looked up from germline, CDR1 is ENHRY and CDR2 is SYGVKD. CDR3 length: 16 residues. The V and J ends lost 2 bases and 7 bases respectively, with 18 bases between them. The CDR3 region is CAISEDHVGTQNEQFF. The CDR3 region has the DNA TGTGCCATCAGTGAGGATCACGTGGGGACCCAAAATGAGCAGTTCTTC.

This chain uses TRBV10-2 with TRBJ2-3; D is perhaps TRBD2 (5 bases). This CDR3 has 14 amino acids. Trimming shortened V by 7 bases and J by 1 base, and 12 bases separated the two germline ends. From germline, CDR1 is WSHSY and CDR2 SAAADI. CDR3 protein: CASTDQRRTDTQYF. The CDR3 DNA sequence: TGCGCCAGCACGGATCAGCGGCGCACAGATACGCAGTATTTT.

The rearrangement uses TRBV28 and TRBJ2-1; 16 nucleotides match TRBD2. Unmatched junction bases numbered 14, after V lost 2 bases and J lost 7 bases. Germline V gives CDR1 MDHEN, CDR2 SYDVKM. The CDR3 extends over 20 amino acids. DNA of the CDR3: TGTGCCAGCAGTTTAAGTCCGGGACTAGCGGGAGGGCCAGGTGGTAATGAGCAGTTCTTC. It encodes CASSLSPGLAGGPGGNEQFF. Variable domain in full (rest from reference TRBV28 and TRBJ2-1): DVKVTQSSRYLVKRTGEKVFLECVQDMDHENMFWYRQDPGLGLRLIYFSYDVKMKEKGDIPEGYSVSREKKERFSLILESASTNQTSMYLCASSLSPGLAGGPGGNEQFFGPGTRLTVL.

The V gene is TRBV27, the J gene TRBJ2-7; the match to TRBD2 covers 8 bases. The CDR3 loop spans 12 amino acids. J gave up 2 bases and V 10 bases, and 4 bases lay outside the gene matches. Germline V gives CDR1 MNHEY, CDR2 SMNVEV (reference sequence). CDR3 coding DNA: TGTGCCAAAAGCGGGGGAACCTACGAGCAGTACTTC. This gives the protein CAKSGGTYEQYF.